This T cell receptor (beta chain) is from a study of T-cell memory formation after mild COVID-19. Study at large: TCR clusters were largely donor specific.

Whole-study findings and limits: Proof of SARS-CoV-2 specificity was absent for the second-wave clones that crested on day 37. Clones contracting day 15 to 85 were balanced CD4/CD8; later expanders leaned CD4+.

This clonotype was seen repeatedly, ten times or more. What it recognizes is unknown. TCRdb processed the 5' RACE reads anew with MiXCR; each CDR3 protein has one entry. Here the sample spans about 350,000 distinct CDR3 sequences, roughly 13% being singletons. The germline gives CDR1 SQVTM, CDR2 ANQGSEA. The CDR3 has 14 amino acids. Deletions cut 4 bases from V and 4 bases from J, with 14 bases between. The sequence was collected from a man between 18 and 29 years old who had mild COVID-19 (a few samples of this study predate the infection). Cell type and time point are not known. Sequenced input: PBMCs or a T cell subset sorted from them (not recorded which). V and J are TRBV29-1 and TRBJ1-3, with a tentative D call TRBD1 (5 bases). CDR3 nucleotide sequence: TGCAGCGTTGCAGACCCAGGGCAAGGAAACACCATATATTTT. It yields the protein CSVADPGQGNTIYF. Full variable domain (rest looked up from reference TRBV29-1 and TRBJ1-3): SAVISQKPSRDICQRGTSLTIQCQVDSQVTMMFWYRQQPGQSLTLIATANQGSEATYESGFVIDKFPISRPNLTFSTLTVSNMSPEDSSIYLCSVADPGQGNTIYFGEGSWLTVV.